The TCR beta chain under discussion was sequenced for a study of early T cells in non-severe SARS-CoV-2 infection. This clonotype was recorded many times. Each CDR3 protein is one row after TCRdb ran MiXCR on the 5' RACE reads. Of around 76,000 distinct CDR3 sequences detected, 11% appear once; the ten largest clones hold about 4.5%. Germline loops: CDR1 MNHEY, CDR2 SVGAGI. The length of the CDR3 is 14 residues. V dropped 2 bases and J dropped 6 bases, with 10 bases sitting between them. This clonotype was sampled from an adult who was a healthcare worker with PCR-confirmed SARS-CoV-2 infection or an uninfected control (not recorded which). The sequenced sample consisted of whole blood. The V gene is TRBV6-5, the J gene TRBJ1-4; perhaps TRBD1 as D (5 bases). This CDR3 reads CASSYSRDHEKLFF. CDR3 nucleotide sequence: TGTGCCAGCAGTTACAGTAGGGACCATGAAAAACTGTTTTTT.